Ten or more counts support the clone carrying this TCR beta chain. CDR1 ENHRY and CDR2 SYGVKD come from the germline V gene. The V gene lost 0 bases and the J gene lost 0 bases, with 9 bases spanning the gap. This CDR3 contains 15 residues. TCRdb called the RT-PCR reads again in MiXCR, with one record for every CDR3 protein. The sample yields about 680,000 distinct CDR3 sequences, approximately 14% seen once. The source of this sequence is a female donor in good health, serving as a healthy control. Sequencing input: memory CD4+ T cells from blood. This chain joins TRBV10-3 and TRBJ2-7; tentative D call: TRBD1 (5 bases). The CDR3 DNA reads TGTGCCATCAGTGAGTCCCGACAGAACTCCTACGAGCAGTACTTC. Its protein is CAISESRQNSYEQYF.